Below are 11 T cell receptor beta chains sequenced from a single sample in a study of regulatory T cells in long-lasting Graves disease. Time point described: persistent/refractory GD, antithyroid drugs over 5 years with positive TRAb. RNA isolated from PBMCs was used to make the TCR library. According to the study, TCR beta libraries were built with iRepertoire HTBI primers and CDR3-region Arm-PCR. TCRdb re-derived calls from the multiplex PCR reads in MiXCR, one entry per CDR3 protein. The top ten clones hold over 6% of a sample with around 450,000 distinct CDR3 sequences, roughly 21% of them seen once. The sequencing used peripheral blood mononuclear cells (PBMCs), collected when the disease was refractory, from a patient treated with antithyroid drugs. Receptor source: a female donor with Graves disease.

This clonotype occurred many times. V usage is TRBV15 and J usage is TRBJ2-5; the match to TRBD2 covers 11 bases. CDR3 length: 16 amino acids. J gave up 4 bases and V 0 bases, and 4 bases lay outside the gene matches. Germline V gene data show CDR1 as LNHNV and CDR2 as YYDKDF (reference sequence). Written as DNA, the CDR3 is TGTGCCACCAGCAGAGAGGATAGCGGGAGGGGAGAGACCCAGTACTTC. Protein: CATSREDSGRGETQYF.

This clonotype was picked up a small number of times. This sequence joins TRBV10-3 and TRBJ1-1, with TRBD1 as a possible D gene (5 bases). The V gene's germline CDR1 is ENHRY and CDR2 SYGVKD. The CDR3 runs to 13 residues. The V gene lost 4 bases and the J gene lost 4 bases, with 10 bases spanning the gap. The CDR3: CAISGWGGTEAFF. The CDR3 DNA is TGTGCCATCAGTGGCTGGGGGGGCACTGAAGCTTTCTTT.

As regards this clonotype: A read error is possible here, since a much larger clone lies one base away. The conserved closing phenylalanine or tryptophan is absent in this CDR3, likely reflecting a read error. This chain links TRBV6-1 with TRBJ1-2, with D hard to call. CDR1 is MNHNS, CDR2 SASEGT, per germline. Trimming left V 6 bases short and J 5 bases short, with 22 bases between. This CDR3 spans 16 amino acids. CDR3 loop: CASRRSDEGLWYGYTL. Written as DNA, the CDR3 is TGTGCCAGCAGGAGAAGCGATGAGGGCCTCTGGTATGGCTACACCCTC.

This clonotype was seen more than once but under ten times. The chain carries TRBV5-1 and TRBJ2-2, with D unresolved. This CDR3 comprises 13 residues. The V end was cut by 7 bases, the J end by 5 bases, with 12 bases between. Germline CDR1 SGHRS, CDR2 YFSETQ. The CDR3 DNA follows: TGCGCCAGCGGCCTCCTATTGACCGGGGAGCTGTTTTTT. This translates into CASGLLLTGELFF.

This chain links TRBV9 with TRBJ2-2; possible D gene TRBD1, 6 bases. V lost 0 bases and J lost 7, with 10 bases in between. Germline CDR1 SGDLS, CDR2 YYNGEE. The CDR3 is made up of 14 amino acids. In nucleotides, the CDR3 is TGTGCCAGCAGCGTAGTAGGGGGTGGCGGGGAGCTGTTTTTT. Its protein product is CASSVVGGGGELFF.

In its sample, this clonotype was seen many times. The CDR3 loop is CASSTAGGGETQYF. CDR3 coding DNA: TGTGCCAGCAGTACCGCAGGGGGTGGGGAGACCCAGTACTTC. The V and J genes are TRBV7-3 and TRBJ2-5; 7 bases match TRBD1. CDR1 is SGHTA, CDR2 FQGTGA, per germline. The CDR3 contains 14 residues. The V segment lost 6 bases and the J segment 5 bases; nucleotides outside the gene matches: 9.

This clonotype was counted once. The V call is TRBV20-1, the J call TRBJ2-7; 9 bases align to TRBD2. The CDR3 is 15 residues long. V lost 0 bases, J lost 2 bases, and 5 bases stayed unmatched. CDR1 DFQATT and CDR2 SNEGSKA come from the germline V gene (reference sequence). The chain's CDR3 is CSAREGAGGTYEQYF. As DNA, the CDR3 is TGCAGTGCTAGAGAGGGCGCGGGAGGGACCTACGAGCAGTACTTC.

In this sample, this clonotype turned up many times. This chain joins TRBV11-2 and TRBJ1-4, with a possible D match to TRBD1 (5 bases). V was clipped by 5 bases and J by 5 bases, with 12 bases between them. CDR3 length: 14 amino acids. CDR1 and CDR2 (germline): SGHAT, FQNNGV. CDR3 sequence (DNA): TGTGCCAGCAGCCTGGCGGGGGGAAATGAAAAACTGTTTTTT. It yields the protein CASSLAGGNEKLFF.

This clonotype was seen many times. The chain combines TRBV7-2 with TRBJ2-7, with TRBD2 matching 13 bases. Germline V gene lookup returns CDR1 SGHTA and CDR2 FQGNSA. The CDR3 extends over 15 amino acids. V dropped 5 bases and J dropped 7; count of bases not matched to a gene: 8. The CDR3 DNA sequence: TGTGCCAGCAGCCCCACTAGCGGGAGGGCCGTAGAGCAGTACTTC. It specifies CASSPTSGRAVEQYF.

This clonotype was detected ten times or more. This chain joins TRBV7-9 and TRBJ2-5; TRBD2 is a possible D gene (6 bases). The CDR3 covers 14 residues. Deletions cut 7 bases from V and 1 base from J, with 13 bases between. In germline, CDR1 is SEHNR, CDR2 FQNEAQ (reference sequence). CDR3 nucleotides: TGTGCCAGCATTCCGCCGGGACTCCAAGAGACCCAGTACTTC. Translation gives CASIPPGLQETQYF.

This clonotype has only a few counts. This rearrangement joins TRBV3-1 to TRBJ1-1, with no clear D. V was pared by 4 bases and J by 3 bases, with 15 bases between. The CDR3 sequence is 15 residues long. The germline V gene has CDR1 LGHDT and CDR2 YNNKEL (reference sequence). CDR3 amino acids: CASSLTPGVYTEAFF. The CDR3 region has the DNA TGTGCCAGCAGCCTTACCCCGGGAGTGTACACTGAAGCTTTCTTT.